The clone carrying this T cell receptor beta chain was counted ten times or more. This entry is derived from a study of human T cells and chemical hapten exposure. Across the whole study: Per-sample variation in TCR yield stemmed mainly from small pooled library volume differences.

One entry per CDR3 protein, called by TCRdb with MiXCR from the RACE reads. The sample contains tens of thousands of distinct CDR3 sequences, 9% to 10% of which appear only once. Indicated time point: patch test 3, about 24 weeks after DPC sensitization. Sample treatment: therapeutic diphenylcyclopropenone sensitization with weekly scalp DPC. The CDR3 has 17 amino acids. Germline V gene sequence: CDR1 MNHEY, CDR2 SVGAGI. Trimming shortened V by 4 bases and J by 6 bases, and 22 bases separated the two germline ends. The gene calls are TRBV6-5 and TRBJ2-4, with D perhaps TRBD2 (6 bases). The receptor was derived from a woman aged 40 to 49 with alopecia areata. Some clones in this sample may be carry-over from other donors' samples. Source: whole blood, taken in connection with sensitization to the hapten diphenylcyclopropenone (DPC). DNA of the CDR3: TGTGCCAGCAGTTCCCCTGGACTGGGAGGAGGCGGAAACATTCAGTACTTC. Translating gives CASSSPGLGGGGNIQYF.